Below, 28 T cell receptor beta chains from the same sample are listed, as sequenced in a study of blood T cell repertoires in COVID-19. Clones were read by immunoSEQ multiplex PCR, and TCRdb kept only the in-frame ones, dropping some. The sample has 100,000 to 150,000 clones, approximately 84% seen once. Sequencing was carried out using peripheral blood. All receptors come from a woman older than 75 with acute or convalescent COVID-19.

The rearrangement joins TRBV29-1 to TRBJ1-2; tentatively, D is TRBD1 (6 bases). CDR1 is SQVTM and CDR2 is ANQGSEA in the germline V gene. This CDR3 contains 13 residues. Trimming cost V 7 bases and J 2 bases, with 14 bases left between them. The DNA of the CDR3 is TGCAGCGCTTCGGACAGACCAAACTATGGCTACACCTTC. Translation gives CSASDRPNYGYTF.

The J gene is TRBJ2-7, the V gene TRBV6-5; 9 bases fit TRBD2. CDR1 is MNHEY, CDR2 SVGAGI, per germline. J was trimmed by 4 bases and V by 2 bases; bases with no gene match: 9. The CDR3 spans 16 residues. CDR3 coding DNA: TGTGCCAGCAGTTACGGCCATAGCGGGAGAACGTACGAGCAGTACTTC. Its translation is CASSYGHSGRTYEQYF.

This chain links TRBV3-1 (or the pseudogene TRBV3-2) with TRBJ1-2; 7 bases match TRBD1. V trimming: 1 base; J trimming: 2 bases; junction bases outside the gene matches: 10. Germline V lookup: CDR1 LGHDT, CDR2 YNNKEL (reference sequence). CDR3 length equals 17 residues. The CDR3 bases are TGTGCCAGCAGCCAAGCCCGCGGGACAGATAAAAACTATGGCTACACCTTC. Protein sequence: CASSQARGTDKNYGYTF.

The chain carries TRBV19 and TRBJ1-4; TRBD1 is a possible D gene (5 bases). V was pared by 4 bases and J by 7 bases, with 13 bases between. Per the germline V gene, CDR1 is LNHDA and CDR2 is SQIVND (reference sequence). The CDR3 has 14 residues. The CDR3 sequence is CASSTRVGGEKLFF. In DNA form, the CDR3 reads TGTGCCAGTAGTACCAGGGTCGGCGGTGAAAAACTGTTTTTT.

The chain couples TRBV18 to TRBJ1-3, with TRBD1 matching 7 bases. Germline CDR1 and CDR2: KGHSH and LQKENI. The CDR3 has 16 amino acids. V was clipped by 6 bases and J by 0 bases; unmatched bases: 8. The DNA for the CDR3 is TGTGCCAGCTCGCGGGACAGCCTACTCTCTGGAAACACCATATATTTT. It is translated as CASSRDSLLSGNTIYF.

This chain uses TRBV7-6 with TRBJ2-1; D is undetermined. The ends were cut back, 1 base at V and 2 bases at J, with 9 bases in the middle. CDR3 length: 15 residues. Germline loops: CDR1 SGHVS, CDR2 FNYEAQ. The CDR3 reads CASSLGALAYNEQFF. Written as DNA, the CDR3 is TGTGCCAGCAGCTTAGGCGCGCTCGCCTACAATGAGCAGTTCTTC.

CDR3: CASSPTGLAANEQFF. The CDR3 DNA sequence: TGTGCCAGCAGCCCAACGGGACTAGCGGCCAATGAGCAGTTCTTC. The gene calls are TRBV11-2 and TRBJ2-1; 11 bases match TRBD2. Germline V gene sequence: CDR1 SGHAT, CDR2 FQNNGV. The ends lost 5 bases at V and 6 bases at J; junction bases unmatched: 6. The CDR3 has 15 residues.

The gene calls are TRBV7-8 and TRBJ1-4; possible D gene TRBD1, 5 bases. Germline V gene data show CDR1 as SGHVS and CDR2 as FQNEAQ. V lost 1 base, J lost 8 bases, and 14 bases lay in between. The CDR3 consists of 15 residues. As DNA, the CDR3 is TGTGCCAGCAGCTTAGTCTTAGGGGTGGGAGAAAAACTGTTTTTT. Its protein product is CASSLVLGVGEKLFF.

The CDR3 DNA sequence: TGTGCCAGCAGCGTAGGGGGGCTACCGGGACTACCTTCTAGCACAGATACGCAGTATTTT. It yields the protein CASSVGGLPGLPSSTDTQYF. This rearrangement joins TRBV9 to TRBJ2-3, with D perhaps matching TRBD2 (7 bases). From germline, CDR1 is SGDLS and CDR2 YYNGEE. The CDR3 length is 20 residues. Trimming stripped 0 bases from V and 0 bases from J, with 23 bases between. Together with reference TRBV9 and TRBJ2-3, the CDR3 gives the full variable domain: DSGVTQTPKHLITATGQRVTLRCSPRSGDLSVYWYQQSLDQGLQFLIQYYNGEERAKGNILERFSAQQFPDLHSELNLSSLELGDSALYFCASSVGGLPGLPSSTDTQYFGPGTRLTVL.

The chain joins TRBV7-8 to TRBJ2-6, with unresolved D. This CDR3 has 18 amino acids. Trimming stripped 3 bases from V and 0 bases from J, with 15 bases between. Germline V lookup: CDR1 SGHVS, CDR2 FQNEAQ. The chain's CDR3 is CASSLRKTASSGANVLTF. DNA for the CDR3: TGTGCCAGCAGCTTGAGGAAGACTGCGTCCTCTGGGGCCAACGTCCTGACTTTC.

V gene TRBV7-2 combines with J gene TRBJ1-1; D is perhaps TRBD1 (5 bases). The CDR3 has 13 residues. V was shortened by 6 bases and J by 6 bases, with 14 bases between the two germline ends. The germline CDR1 and CDR2 sequences are SGHTA and FQGNSA. The CDR3 region has the DNA TGTGCCAGCAGTCATACAGGATCCCCTGAAGCTTTCTTT. Translation: CASSHTGSPEAFF.

This chain joins TRBV28 and TRBJ1-2; 8 nucleotides line up with TRBD1. Trimming removed 4 bases from V and 3 bases from J; junction bases left unmatched: 13. CDR1 is MDHEN and CDR2 is SYDVKM in the germline V gene. The CDR3 is made up of 17 amino acids. In nucleotides, the CDR3 is TGTGCCAGCAGTTCCTTACGTTCAGGGACAGGATACTATGGCTACACCTTC. It specifies CASSSLRSGTGYYGYTF.

The V gene is TRBV5-1, the J gene TRBJ2-1, with 14 bases aligning to TRBD2. V was pared by 6 bases and J by 15 bases, with 8 bases of the junction left unmatched. Germline lookup yields CDR1 SGHRS and CDR2 YFSETQ. The CDR3 runs 13 residues. The CDR3 DNA follows: TGCGCCAGCAACAGGGGACTAGCGGGAGACTGGTTCTTC. Translated: CASNRGLAGDWFF.

This sequence joins TRBV5-5 and TRBJ2-7; 8 bases are shared with TRBD1. CDR3 length: 15 amino acids. Per the germline V gene, CDR1 is SGHKS and CDR2 is YYEKEE (reference sequence). The ends lost 0 bases at V and 4 bases at J; junction bases unmatched: 6. In DNA form, the CDR3 reads TGTGCCAGCAGCTTGGCGCCAGGGGGCGTTTACGAGCAGTACTTC. Encoded protein: CASSLAPGGVYEQYF.

The rearrangement uses TRBV18 and TRBJ2-1, with TRBD2 identical over 12 bases. Germline V gene sequence: CDR1 KGHSH, CDR2 LQKENI. This CDR3 has 15 amino acids. J gave up 7 bases and V 3 bases, and 4 bases lay outside the gene matches. CDR3 DNA sequence: TGTGCCAGCTCACCGTCGACTAGCGGGAGTAATGAGCAGTTCTTC. It is translated as CASSPSTSGSNEQFF.

The chain recombines TRBV7-2 with TRBJ1-2, with 7 positions matching TRBD1. The CDR3 runs 14 residues. Looked up from germline, CDR1 is SGHTA and CDR2 is FQGNSA. V gave up 8 bases and J gave up 6 bases; unmatched junction bases: 12. The CDR3 protein is CASASPTGVHGYTF. CDR3 coding DNA: TGTGCCAGCGCCTCTCCAACAGGGGTACATGGCTACACCTTC.

The chain combines TRBV9 with TRBJ1-5, with D tentatively TRBD1 (5 bases). The ends were cut back, 0 bases at V and 4 bases at J, with 8 bases in the middle. The CDR3 has 14 amino acids. The germline gives CDR1 SGDLS, CDR2 YYNGEE. CDR3 sequence reads: CASSVGGRNQPQHF. The DNA of the CDR3 is TGTGCCAGCAGCGTAGGGGGCAGGAATCAGCCCCAGCATTTT. Looking up the rest from reference TRBV9 and TRBJ1-5 gives the full variable domain: DSGVTQTPKHLITATGQRVTLRCSPRSGDLSVYWYQQSLDQGLQFLIQYYNGEERAKGNILERFSAQQFPDLHSELNLSSLELGDSALYFCASSVGGRNQPQHFGDGTRLSIL.

This clone was seen just once. J is TRBJ2-7 and V is TRBV2; 7 nucleotides agree with TRBD1. Germline trimming cut 6 bases from V and 2 bases from J; bases unmatched to any gene: 1. The CDR3 loop spans 12 amino acids. Per the germline V gene, CDR1 is SNHLY and CDR2 is FYNNEI. In DNA form, the CDR3 reads TGTGCCAGCAGACAGGGGCCCTACGAGCAGTACTTC. Amino acid sequence: CASRQGPYEQYF.

This clone was detected a few times. DNA for the CDR3: TGTGCCAGCAGAGACAGGGCCTATGGCTACACCTTC. Protein sequence: CASRDRAYGYTF. This sequence joins TRBV12-3 or TRBV12-4 and TRBJ1-2; TRBD1 matches at 7 bases. This CDR3 is built from 12 residues. J lost 4 bases, V lost 6 bases, and 2 bases had no gene match.

The chain is built from TRBV15 and TRBJ1-6; a weak D match, TRBD1 (6 bases). V lost 1 base to trimming and J lost 9 bases, with 13 bases between them. CDR1 is LNHNV, CDR2 YYDKDF, per germline (reference sequence). The CDR3 runs 15 residues. The CDR3 reads CATSRGRGGSSPLHF. The CDR3 DNA follows: TGTGCCACCAGCAGAGGCAGGGGCGGCAGTTCACCCCTCCACTTT.

V is TRBV3-1 (or the pseudogene TRBV3-2) and J is TRBJ1-4; 8 bases are shared with TRBD1. Germline V CDR1 and CDR2: LGHDT, YNNKEL (reference sequence). The CDR3 runs 15 residues. V shed 2 bases and J 7 bases; nucleotides not matched to a gene: 6. CDR3: CASSQQGAKGEKLFF. CDR3 bases: TGTGCCAGCAGCCAACAGGGGGCGAAGGGTGAAAAACTGTTTTTT.

The chain joins TRBV30 to TRBJ2-1, with unresolved D. CDR3 length: 11 residues. Germline V CDR1 and CDR2: GTSNPN, SVGIG (reference sequence). V was pared by 2 bases and J by 9 bases, with 8 bases between. CDR3 nucleotide sequence: TGTGCCTGGAGTCAGGCAGGTGAGCAGTTCTTC. Residues: CAWSQAGEQFF.

This clone was counted between two and nine times. The chain has TRBV27 and TRBJ1-2; 9 bases fit TRBD1. CDR3 length equals 11 residues. Germline values: CDR1 MNHEY, CDR2 SMNVEV (reference sequence). The junction had 6 bases not matched to a gene; V was cut back by 11 bases and J by 8 bases. CDR3 protein: CAVGQGWGYTF. CDR3 sequence (DNA): TGTGCCGTGGGACAGGGATGGGGCTACACCTTC.

This clone was detected only once. CDR3 residues: CASSPPGQGREKLFF. In DNA, the CDR3 is TGTGCCAGCTCACCACCGGGACAGGGAAGGGAAAAACTGTTTTTT. The chain has TRBV18 and TRBJ1-4, with 9 bases that match TRBD1. Germline V gene lookup returns CDR1 KGHSH and CDR2 LQKENI. This CDR3 is built from 15 residues. V trimming: 0 bases; J trimming: 8 bases; junction bases outside the gene matches: 4.

The rearrangement joins TRBV4-3 to TRBJ1-1, with D perhaps matching TRBD1 (6 bases). The CDR3 spans 15 residues. Germline V CDR1 and CDR2: LGHNA, YSLEER. V was shortened by 3 bases and J by 5 bases, with 16 bases between the two germline ends. The CDR3: CASSQEQGGWTEAFF. In nucleotides, the CDR3 is TGCGCCAGCAGCCAGGAACAGGGAGGGTGGACTGAAGCTTTCTTT.

This chain uses TRBV6-5 with TRBJ1-2, with 8 positions matching TRBD1. The CDR3 is 14 residues long. CDR1 and CDR2 (germline): MNHEY, SVGAGI. The V and J ends lost 0 bases and 6 bases, in that order; junction bases with no gene match: 3. In nucleotides, the CDR3 is TGTGCCAGCAGTTACTCCCTGACAGGGGATGGCTACACCTTC. The encoded protein is CASSYSLTGDGYTF.

This clone was seen a few times. The rearrangement links TRBV18 to TRBJ2-2; a weak D match, TRBD2 (5 bases). V was shortened by 3 bases and J by 7 bases, with 12 bases between the two germline ends. CDR3 length: 14 residues. Germline assignment: CDR1 KGHSH and CDR2 LQKENI. The CDR3 sequence: CASSPLEGVGELFF. The CDR3 DNA reads TGTGCCAGCTCACCTCTCGAGGGAGTCGGGGAGCTGTTTTTT. Supplemented by reference TRBV18 and TRBJ2-2, the full variable domain reads NAGVMQNPRHLVRRRGQEARLRCSPMKGHSHVYWYRQLPEEGLKFMVYLQKENIIDESGMPKERFSAEFPKEGPSILRIQQVVRGDSAAYFCASSPLEGVGELFFGEGSRLTVL.

J is TRBJ1-2 and V is TRBV3-1 (or the pseudogene TRBV3-2); D uncertain. The germline gives CDR1 LGHDT, CDR2 YNNKEL (reference sequence). Trimming took off 0 bases at V and 7 bases at J, with 12 bases between the two ends. This CDR3 region has 14 residues. The DNA of the CDR3 is TGTGCCAGCAGCCAAGATAGACTTAGCTTTGGCTACACCTTC. Protein sequence: CASSQDRLSFGYTF.